The clone carrying this T cell receptor (beta chain) occurred once. In the authors' workflow: Counts of nucleated cells, estimated from reference gene primer amplification, were obtained. Clones were read by immunoSEQ multiplex PCR, and TCRdb kept only the in-frame ones, dropping some. Clonal size and the V and J genes are those of that table, whereas D and trimming came from the DNA. The table has approximately 150,000 clones, 87% seen once. The sample comes from a study of blood T cell repertoires in COVID-19. About the study: Samples of COVID-19 (acute and convalescent) were obtained from the United States, Italy and Spain. T cells, B-cell-depleted T cells, or PBMCs supplied cDNA or gDNA.

Germline V gives CDR1 DFQATT, CDR2 SNEGSKA (reference sequence). The CDR3 sequence is 11 residues long. V lost 5 bases and J lost 6, with 10 bases in between. The genes are TRBV20-1 and TRBJ1-1, with D unresolved. The sequenced sample consisted of peripheral blood. This clonotype was sampled from a human donor in a cohort sampled during active COVID-19. CDR3 sequence: CSAPGPAEAFF. CDR3 coding DNA: TGCAGTGCTCCGGGTCCTGCTGAAGCTTTCTTT.